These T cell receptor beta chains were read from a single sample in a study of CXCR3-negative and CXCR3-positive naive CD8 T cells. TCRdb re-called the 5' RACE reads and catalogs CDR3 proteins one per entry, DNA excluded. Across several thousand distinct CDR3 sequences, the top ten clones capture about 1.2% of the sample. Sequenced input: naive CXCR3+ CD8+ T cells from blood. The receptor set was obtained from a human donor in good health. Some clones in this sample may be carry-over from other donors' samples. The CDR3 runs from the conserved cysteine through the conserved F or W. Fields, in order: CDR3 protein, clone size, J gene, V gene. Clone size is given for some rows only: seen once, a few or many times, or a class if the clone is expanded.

CASSPRGMNTEAFF,.,TRBJ1-1,TRBV5-1
CASSQTGGNTGELFF,medium-sized,TRBJ2-2,TRBV5-1
CASSGTSGPTDTQYF,.,TRBJ2-3,TRBV7-2
CASSLGSPNYGYTF,medium-sized,TRBJ1-2,TRBV7-9
CASSLKGRGLVDTQYF,.,TRBJ2-3,TRBV11-2
CASSIPGSYTGELFF,.,TRBJ2-2,TRBV19
CSFEDTGELFF,medium-sized,TRBJ2-2,TRBV29-1
CSARGLAGGLNEQFF,medium-sized,TRBJ2-1,TRBV20-1
CASSFWGARSCFF,.,TRBJ2-2,TRBV13
CASSLGQGKGYGYTF,medium-sized,TRBJ1-2,TRBV7-9
CASSQGTSAVEQFF,medium-sized,TRBJ2-1,TRBV3-1
CASSQVAGSGTQYF,large,TRBJ2-5,TRBV14
CASSEDQLAQYF,.,TRBJ2-7,TRBV25-1
CAISDWSGGMNTEAFF,.,TRBJ1-1,TRBV10-3
CASSFYGKEVNEQFF,.,TRBJ2-1,TRBV28
CASSPIDRDSLREQYF,medium-sized,TRBJ2-7,TRBV28